The present entry profiles one TCR beta chain with its context. The data were produced by immunoSEQ multiplex PCR, yet TCRdb's version contains in-frame clones alone and is incomplete. The table lists tens of thousands of clones, about 86% of them singletons. Germline CDR1 and CDR2: MNHNY and SVGAGI (reference sequence). The V end lost 8 bases, the J end lost 0 bases, and 11 bases lay between the germline ends. The CDR3 runs 13 residues. These data originate in a study of blood T cell repertoires in COVID-19. In the study overall: There were acute and convalescent COVID-19 samples, and they came from the United States, Italy and Spain. PBMCs, B-cell-depleted T cells, or T cells were the source of the cDNA or gDNA that made up the material.

The V gene is TRBV6-6, the J gene TRBJ2-7; D possibly corresponds to TRBD1 (5 bases). The sequenced sample was peripheral blood. This sequence originates from a man aged 45 to 65 with active COVID-19. CDR3 in DNA: TGTGCCAGCCTGGGGCGTAACTCCTACGAGCAGTACTTC. Translation: CASLGRNSYEQYF.